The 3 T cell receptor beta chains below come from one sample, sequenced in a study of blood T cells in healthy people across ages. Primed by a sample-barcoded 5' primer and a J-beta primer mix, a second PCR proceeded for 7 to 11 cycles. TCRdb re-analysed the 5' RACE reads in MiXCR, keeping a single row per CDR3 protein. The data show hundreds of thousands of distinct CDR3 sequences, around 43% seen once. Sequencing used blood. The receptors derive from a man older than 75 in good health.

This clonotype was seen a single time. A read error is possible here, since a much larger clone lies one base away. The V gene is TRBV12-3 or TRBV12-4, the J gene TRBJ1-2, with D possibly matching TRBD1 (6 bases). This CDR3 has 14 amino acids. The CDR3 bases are TGTGCCAGCAGTCCAACAGGGTCTAACTATGGCCACACCTTC. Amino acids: CASSPTGSNYGHTF.

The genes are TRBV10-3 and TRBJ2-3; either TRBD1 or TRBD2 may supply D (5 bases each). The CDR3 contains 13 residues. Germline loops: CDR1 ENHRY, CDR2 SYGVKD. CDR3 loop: CTSQGGSTDTQYF. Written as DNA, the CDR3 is TGTACCTCCCAGGGCGGGAGCACAGATACGCAGTATTTT.

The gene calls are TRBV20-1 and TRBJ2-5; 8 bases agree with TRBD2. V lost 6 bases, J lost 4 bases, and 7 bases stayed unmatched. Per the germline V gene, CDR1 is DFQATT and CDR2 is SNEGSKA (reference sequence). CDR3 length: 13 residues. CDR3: CSAQSGTRETQYF. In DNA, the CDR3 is TGCAGTGCGCAGTCCGGGACTAGAGAGACCCAGTACTTC.